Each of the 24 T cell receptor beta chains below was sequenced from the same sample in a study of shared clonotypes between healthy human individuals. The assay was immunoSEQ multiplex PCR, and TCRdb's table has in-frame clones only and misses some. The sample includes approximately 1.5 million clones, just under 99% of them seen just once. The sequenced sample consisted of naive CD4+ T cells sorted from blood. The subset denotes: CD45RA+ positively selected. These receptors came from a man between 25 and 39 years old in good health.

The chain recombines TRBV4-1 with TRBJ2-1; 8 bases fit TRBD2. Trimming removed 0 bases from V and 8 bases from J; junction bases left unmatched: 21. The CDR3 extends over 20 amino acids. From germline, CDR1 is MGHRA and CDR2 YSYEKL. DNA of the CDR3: TGCGCCAGCAGCCAAGACGGCGGACTAGGCCGGGAGGGCCTCTCCGATGAGCAGTTCTTC. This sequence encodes CASSQDGGLGREGLSDEQFF.

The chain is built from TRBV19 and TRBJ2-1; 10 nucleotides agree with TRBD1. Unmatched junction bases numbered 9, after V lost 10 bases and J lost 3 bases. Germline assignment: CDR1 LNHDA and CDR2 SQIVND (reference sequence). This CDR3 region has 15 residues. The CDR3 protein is CAISKTGGYYNEQFF. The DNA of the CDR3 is TGTGCCATTTCCAAGACAGGGGGCTACTACAATGAGCAGTTCTTC. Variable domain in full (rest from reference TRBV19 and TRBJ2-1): DGGITQSPKYLFRKEGQNVTLSCEQNLNHDAMYWYRQDPGQGLRLIYYSQIVNDFQKGDIAEGYSVSREKKESFPLTVTSAQKNPTAFYLCAISKTGGYYNEQFFGPGTRLTVL.

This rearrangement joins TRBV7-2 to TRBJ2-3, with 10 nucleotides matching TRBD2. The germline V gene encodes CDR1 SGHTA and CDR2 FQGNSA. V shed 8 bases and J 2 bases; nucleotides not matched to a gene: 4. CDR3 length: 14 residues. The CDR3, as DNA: TGTGCCAGCGCCCTAGCGGGAGCCACAGATACGCAGTATTTT. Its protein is CASALAGATDTQYF. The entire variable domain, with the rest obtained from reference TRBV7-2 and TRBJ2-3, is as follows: GAGVSQSPSNKVTEKGKDVELRCDPISGHTALYWYRQSLGQGLEFLIYFQGNSAPDKSGLPSDRFSAERTGGSVSTLTIQRTQQEDSAVYLCASALAGATDTQYFGPGTRLTVL.

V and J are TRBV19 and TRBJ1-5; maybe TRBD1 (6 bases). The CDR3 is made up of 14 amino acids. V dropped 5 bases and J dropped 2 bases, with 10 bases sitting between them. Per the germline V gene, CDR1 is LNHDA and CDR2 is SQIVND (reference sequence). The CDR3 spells CASSVHRGNQPQHF. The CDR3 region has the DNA TGTGCCAGTAGTGTACACAGGGGCAATCAGCCCCAGCATTTT.

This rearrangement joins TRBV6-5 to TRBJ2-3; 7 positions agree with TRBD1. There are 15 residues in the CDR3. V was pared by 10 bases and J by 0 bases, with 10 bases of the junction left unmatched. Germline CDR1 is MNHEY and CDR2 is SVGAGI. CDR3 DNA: TGTGCCACCCGGGGACAGTCCTACAGCACAGATACGCAGTATTTT. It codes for CATRGQSYSTDTQYF.

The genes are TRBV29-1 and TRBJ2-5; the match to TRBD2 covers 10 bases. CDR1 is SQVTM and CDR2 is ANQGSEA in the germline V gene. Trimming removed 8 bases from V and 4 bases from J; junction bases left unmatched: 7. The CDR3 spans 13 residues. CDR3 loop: CSIQLAGRETQYF. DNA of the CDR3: TGCAGCATTCAACTAGCGGGAAGAGAGACCCAGTACTTC.

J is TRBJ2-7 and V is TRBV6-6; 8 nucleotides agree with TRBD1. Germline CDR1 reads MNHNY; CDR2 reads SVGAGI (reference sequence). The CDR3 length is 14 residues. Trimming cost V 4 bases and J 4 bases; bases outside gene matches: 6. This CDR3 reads CASSFRTGPYEQYF. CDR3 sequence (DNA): TGTGCCAGCAGTTTCCGGACAGGGCCATACGAGCAGTACTTC.

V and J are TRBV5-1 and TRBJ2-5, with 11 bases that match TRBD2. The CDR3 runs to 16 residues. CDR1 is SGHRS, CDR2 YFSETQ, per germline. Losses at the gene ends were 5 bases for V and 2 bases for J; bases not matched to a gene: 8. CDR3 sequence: CASSSGTSGGQETQYF. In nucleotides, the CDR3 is TGCGCCAGCAGTTCTGGGACTAGCGGAGGGCAAGAGACCCAGTACTTC.

CDR3 coding DNA: TGTGCCAGCAGGGCTCCGGGACTAGCGGGACGAATCCCCACAGATACGCAGTATTTT. Encoded protein: CASRAPGLAGRIPTDTQYF. The chain employs TRBV11-2 and TRBJ2-3; 13 nucleotides line up with TRBD2. With 6 bases clipped from V and 2 bases from J, the junction kept 14 bases outside the gene matches. CDR3 length: 19 residues. CDR1 is SGHAT, CDR2 FQNNGV, per germline.

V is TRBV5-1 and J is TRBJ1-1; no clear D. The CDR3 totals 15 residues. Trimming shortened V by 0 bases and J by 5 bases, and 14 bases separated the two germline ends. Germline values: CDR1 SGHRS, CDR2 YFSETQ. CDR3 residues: CASSLAPGASTEAFF. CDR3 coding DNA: TGCGCCAGCAGCTTGGCCCCGGGTGCGAGTACTGAAGCTTTCTTT.

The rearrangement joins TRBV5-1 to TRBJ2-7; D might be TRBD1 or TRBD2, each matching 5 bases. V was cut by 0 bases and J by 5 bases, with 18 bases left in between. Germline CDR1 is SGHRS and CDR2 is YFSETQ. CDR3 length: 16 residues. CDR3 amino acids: CASSLAGTPRDHEQYF. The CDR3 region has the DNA TGCGCCAGCAGCTTGGCCGGGACCCCAAGAGACCACGAGCAGTACTTC.

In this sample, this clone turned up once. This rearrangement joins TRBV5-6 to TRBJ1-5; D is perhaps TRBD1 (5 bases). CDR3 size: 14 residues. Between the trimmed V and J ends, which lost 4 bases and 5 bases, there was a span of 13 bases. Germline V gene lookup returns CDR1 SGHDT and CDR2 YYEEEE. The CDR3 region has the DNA TGTGCCAGCAGCGGGGGACTAGCGCATCAGCCCCAGCATTTT. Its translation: CASSGGLAHQPQHF. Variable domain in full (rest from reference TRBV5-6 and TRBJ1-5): DAGVTQSPTHLIKTRGQQVTLRCSPKSGHDTVSWYQQALGQGPQFIFQYYEEEERQRGNFPDRFSGHQFPNYSSELNVNALLLGDSALYLCASSGGLAHQPQHFGDGTRLSIL.

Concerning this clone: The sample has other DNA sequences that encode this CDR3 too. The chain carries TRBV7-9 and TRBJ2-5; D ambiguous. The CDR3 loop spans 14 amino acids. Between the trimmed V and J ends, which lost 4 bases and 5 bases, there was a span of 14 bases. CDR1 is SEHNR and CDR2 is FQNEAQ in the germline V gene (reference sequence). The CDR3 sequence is CASSSGQYQETQYF. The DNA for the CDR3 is TGTGCCAGCAGCTCCGGTCAGTATCAGGAGACCCAGTACTTC. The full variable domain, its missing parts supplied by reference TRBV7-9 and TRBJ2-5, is DTGVSQNPRHKITKRGQNVTFRCDPISEHNRLYWYRQTLGQGPEFLTYFQNEAQLEKSRLLSDRFSAERPKGSFSTLEIQRTEQGDSAMYLCASSSGQYQETQYFGPGTRLLVL.

The CDR3 region is CSVAQAYGYTF. The CDR3 coding sequence is TGCAGCGTTGCTCAGGCTTATGGCTACACCTTC. This chain joins TRBV29-1 and TRBJ1-2; D unclear. The CDR3 extends over 11 amino acids. The germline gives CDR1 SQVTM, CDR2 ANQGSEA. Trimming shortened V by 4 bases and J by 5 bases, and 8 bases separated the two germline ends.

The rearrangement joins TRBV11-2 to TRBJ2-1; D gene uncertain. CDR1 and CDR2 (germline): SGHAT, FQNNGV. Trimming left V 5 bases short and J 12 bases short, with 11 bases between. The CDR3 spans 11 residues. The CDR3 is CASSQSQVQFF. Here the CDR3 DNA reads TGTGCCAGCAGCCAAAGTCAGGTGCAGTTCTTC.

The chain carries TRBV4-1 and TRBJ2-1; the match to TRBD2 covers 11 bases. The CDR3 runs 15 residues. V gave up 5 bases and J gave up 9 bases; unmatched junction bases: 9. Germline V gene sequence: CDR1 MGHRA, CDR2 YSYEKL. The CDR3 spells CASSSRGLAGPEQFF. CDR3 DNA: TGCGCCAGCAGCTCGAGAGGACTAGCGGGCCCTGAGCAGTTCTTC.

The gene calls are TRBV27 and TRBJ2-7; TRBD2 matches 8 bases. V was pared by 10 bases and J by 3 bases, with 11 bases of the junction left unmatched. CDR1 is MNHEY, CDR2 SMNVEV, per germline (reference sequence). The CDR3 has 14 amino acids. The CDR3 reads CATWNGRGIYEQYF. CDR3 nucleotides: TGTGCCACCTGGAACGGGAGGGGGATCTACGAGCAGTACTTC.

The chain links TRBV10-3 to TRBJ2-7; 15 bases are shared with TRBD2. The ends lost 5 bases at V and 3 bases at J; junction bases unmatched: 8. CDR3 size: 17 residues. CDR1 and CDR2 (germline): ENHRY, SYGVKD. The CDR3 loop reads CAISISGTSGRNYEQYF. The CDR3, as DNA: TGTGCCATCAGTATCTCCGGGACTAGCGGGAGGAACTACGAGCAGTACTTC.

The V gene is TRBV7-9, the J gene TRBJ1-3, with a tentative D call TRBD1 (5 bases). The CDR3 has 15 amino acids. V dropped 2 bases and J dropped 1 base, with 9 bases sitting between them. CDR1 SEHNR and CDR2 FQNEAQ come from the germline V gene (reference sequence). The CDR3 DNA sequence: TGTGCCAGCAGCTTAATTCGACAGTCTGGAAACACCATATATTTT. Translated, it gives CASSLIRQSGNTIYF.

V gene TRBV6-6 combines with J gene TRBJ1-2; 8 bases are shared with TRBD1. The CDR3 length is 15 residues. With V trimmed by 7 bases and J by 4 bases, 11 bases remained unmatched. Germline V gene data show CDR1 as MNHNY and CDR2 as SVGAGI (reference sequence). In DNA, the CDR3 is TGTGCCAGCAATAAGGCAGGGGGCGCGAGCTATGGCTACACCTTC. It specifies CASNKAGGASYGYTF.

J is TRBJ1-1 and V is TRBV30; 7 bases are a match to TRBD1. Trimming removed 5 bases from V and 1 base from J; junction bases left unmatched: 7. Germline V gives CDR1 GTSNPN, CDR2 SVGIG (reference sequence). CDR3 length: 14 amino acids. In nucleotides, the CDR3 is TGTGCCTGGGAGACCGGGACAGAGAACACTGAAGCTTTCTTT. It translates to CAWETGTENTEAFF.

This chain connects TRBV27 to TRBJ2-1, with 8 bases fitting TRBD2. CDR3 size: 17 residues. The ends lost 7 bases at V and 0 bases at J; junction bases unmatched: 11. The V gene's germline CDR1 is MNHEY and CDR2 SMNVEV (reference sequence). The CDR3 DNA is TGTGCCAGCACCACCATTGCGGGAGGATTCTCCTACAATGAGCAGTTCTTC. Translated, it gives CASTTIAGGFSYNEQFF.

The CDR3 sequence is CASSFWDNATEAFF. For the CDR3, the DNA is TGTGCCAGCAGCTTCTGGGACAACGCCACTGAAGCTTTCTTT. V is TRBV11-3 and J is TRBJ1-1; tentative D call: TRBD1 (6 bases). The CDR3 sequence is 14 residues long. Per the germline V gene, CDR1 is SGHNT and CDR2 is YENEEA. The V and J ends lost 3 bases and 4 bases respectively, with 12 bases between them.

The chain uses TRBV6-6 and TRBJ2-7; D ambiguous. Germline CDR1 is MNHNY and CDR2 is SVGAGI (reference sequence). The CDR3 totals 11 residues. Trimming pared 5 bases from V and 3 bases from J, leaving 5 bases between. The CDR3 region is CASSRNYEQYF. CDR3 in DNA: TGTGCCAGCAGTCGAAACTACGAGCAGTACTTC.